The present entry profiles one TCR beta chain with its context. The data derive from a study of blood T cell repertoires in COVID-19. Across the whole study: COVID-19 samples collected from the United States, Italy and Spain covered acute and convalescent phases.

CDR3 size: 15 residues. Germline CDR1 is KGHSH and CDR2 is LQKENI. The V end lost 3 bases, the J end lost 5 bases, and 17 bases lay between the germline ends. Original handling: Amplification of reference gene primers was used by the study to estimate nucleated cell counts. Repertoires were generated with immunoSEQ multiplex PCR, while TCRdb's copy carries only in-frame clones and drops some. V, J and clone size were drawn from that table, and D and trimming were deduced from the DNA. The table includes about 150,000 clones, over 60% detected once. The receptor comes from a woman of 80 years or more with acute or convalescent COVID-19. Sequenced sample: peripheral blood. V usage is TRBV18 and J usage is TRBJ2-7, with D unresolved. CDR3 nucleotides: TGTGCCAGCTCACCGAATTCTATCGACTTCGACGAGCAGTACTTC. Translating it yields CASSPNSIDFDEQYF.